This is a list of T cell receptor beta chains from one sample in a study of T cells in Graves' hyperthyroidism and ophthalmopathy. TCRdb itself ran the multiplex PCR reads through MiXCR, one entry per CDR3 protein. Counted here are 650,000 to 850,000 distinct CDR3 sequences, about 17% occurring once; the ten biggest clones make up 16%. The sequencing input was blood. These receptors all stem from a woman between 45 and 60 years old with Graves' hyperthyroidism that later progressed to Graves' ophthalmopathy. CDR3s include the opening cysteine and the closing phenylalanine or tryptophan. The order of the fields is CDR3 protein, CDR3 DNA, V gene, D gene, clone size, J gene. A D gene is named only where the DNA matches it firmly. Expanded clones are given a class, and other clones once, few, many or no size at all.

CASSNNQDYEAFF TGTGCCAGCAGTAATAATCAGGACTACGAAGCTTTCTTT TRBV6-1 . few TRBJ1-1
CASNGDRGYQPQHF TGTGCCAGCAACGGGGACAGGGGTTATCAGCCCCAGCATTTT TRBV6-2/TRBV6-3 TRBD1 many TRBJ1-5
CASSPDLGNTIYF TGTGCCAGCAGCCCTGACCTGGGAAACACCATATATTTT TRBV12-3/TRBV12-4 . few TRBJ1-3
CASSTSLDEQFF TGTGCCAGCAGCACAAGTCTCGATGAGCAGTTCTTC TRBV13 . . TRBJ2-1
CASSPPALAKNIQYF TGTGCCAGCTCACCTCCCGCCTTAGCCAAAAACATTCAGTACTTC TRBV18 . many TRBJ2-4
CASSIELMNTEAFF TGTGCCAGTAGTATAGAACTGATGAACACTGAAGCTTTCTTT TRBV19 . . TRBJ1-1
CASSNGQGMRYEQYF TGTGCCAGCAGCAACGGACAGGGGATGCGCTACGAGCAGTACTTC TRBV5-6 TRBD1 many TRBJ2-7
CSARGRGQGSWSYEQYF TGCAGTGCTAGAGGGCGCGGACAGGGGAGTTGGTCCTACGAGCAGTACTTC TRBV20-1 TRBD1 many TRBJ2-7
CSALTIPVNTEAFF TGCAGTGCTCTTACTATCCCCGTGAACACTGAAGCTTTCTTT TRBV20-1 . . TRBJ1-1
CASHARLGVTSDTQYF TGTGCCAGCCATGCGCGGTTAGGGGTAACTTCAGATACGCAGTATTTT TRBV11-2 . many TRBJ2-3
CASSTDSRYEQYF TGTGCCAGCAGCACCGACTCCAGATACGAGCAGTACTTC TRBV2 . many TRBJ2-7
CAISEQGDYEQYF TGTGCCATCAGTGAACAGGGAGACTACGAGCAGTACTTC TRBV10-3 . . TRBJ2-7
CASSPGVQGQETQYF TGTGCCAGCAGCCCCGGGGTACAGGGTCAAGAGACCCAGTACTTC TRBV7-9 . . TRBJ2-5
CASSFATTNTEAFF TGTGCCAGCAGCTTCGCGACAACGAACACTGAAGCTTTCTTT TRBV7-9 . many TRBJ1-1
CASSGRQGSEKLFF TGCGCCAGCAGTGGGCGACAGGGAAGTGAAAAACTGTTTTTT TRBV10-2 TRBD1 once TRBJ1-4
CASSLRTYSTNEKLFF TGTGCCAGCAGCCTCCGGACATATTCAACTAATGAAAAACTGTTTTTT TRBV11-2 . . TRBJ1-4
CASSLFGTPKNIQYF TGTGCCAGCAGCTTATTCGGGACACCCAAAAACATTCAGTACTTC TRBV7-8 . . TRBJ2-4
CSVEGLGYSYGYTF TGCAGCGTTGAAGGTCTCGGCTACAGCTATGGCTACACCTTC TRBV29-1 . many TRBJ1-2
CASSPPASGGFDTQYF TGTGCCAGCTCACCACCGGCTAGCGGGGGTTTTGATACGCAGTATTTT TRBV18 TRBD2 once TRBJ2-3
CASSYGPGGSGFDEKLFF TGTGCCAGCAGTTACGGCCCTGGGGGTTCGGGGTTTGACGAAAAACTGTTTTTT TRBV6-6 . . TRBJ1-4
CASSLVGGAGEQFF TGTGCCAGCAGCTTAGTCGGGGGGGCCGGTGAGCAGTTCTTC TRBV11-2 TRBD2 many TRBJ2-1
CASSLGRQGSVTDTQYF TGTGCCAGCAGCTTAGGAAGACAGGGAAGCGTAACAGATACGCAGTATTTT TRBV13 TRBD1 . TRBJ2-3
CASSLRMGGVQPQHF TGTGCCAGCAGCTTACGGATGGGGGGAGTTCAGCCCCAGCATTTT TRBV7-2 . many TRBJ1-5
CASSDPGLAGEPDEQYF TGTGCCAGCAGTGACCCGGGACTAGCGGGGGAACCCGACGAGCAGTACTTC TRBV6-1 TRBD2 . TRBJ2-7
CASSLGSGGVYNEQFF TGTGCCAGCAGCTTAGGTAGCGGGGGGGTTTACAATGAGCAGTTCTTC TRBV11-2 TRBD2 many TRBJ2-1
CASASSGANVLTF TGTGCTAGTGCTTCCTCTGGGGCCAACGTCCTGACTTTC TRBV12-5 . few TRBJ2-6
CSAAQGPFNEKLFF TGCAGTGCTGCCCAAGGGCCTTTCAATGAAAAACTGTTTTTT TRBV20-1 . few TRBJ1-4
CASSFGTPNTGELFF TGTGCCAGCAGTTTCGGGACACCAAACACCGGGGAGCTGTTTTTT TRBV12-3/TRBV12-4 . few TRBJ2-2
CASSLTQGRTEAFF TGTGCCAGCAGCTTAACACAGGGGAGGACTGAAGCTTTCTTT TRBV7-3 TRBD1 few TRBJ1-1
CASSLDGGGTGELFF TGTGCCAGCAGCTTGGACGGGGGAGGGACCGGGGAGCTGTTTTTT TRBV5-5 TRBD2 few TRBJ2-2
CATMVVREQFF TGTGCCACGATGGTGGTAAGAGAGCAGTTCTTC TRBV12-3/TRBV12-4 . few TRBJ2-1
CASSLQGSDSPLHF TGTGCCAGCAGCTTGCAGGGCTCGGATTCACCCCTCCACTTT TRBV11-2 . . TRBJ1-6
CASSPVLAGGVGTGELFF TGTGCCAGCTCACCAGTCCTAGCGGGGGGCGTCGGCACCGGGGAGCTGTTTTTT TRBV18 TRBD2 . TRBJ2-2
CASSPSSSGEATDTQYF TGTGCCAGCAGCCCATCTTCTAGCGGGGAGGCCACGGATACGCAGTATTTT TRBV12-3/TRBV12-4 TRBD2 . TRBJ2-3
CASNAGGSYNEQFF TGTGCCAGCAACGCAGGAGGGTCCTACAATGAGCAGTTCTTC TRBV5-4 . . TRBJ2-1
CAIRGDRDSGEAFF TGTGCCATCAGAGGGGACAGGGATAGTGGTGAAGCTTTCTTT TRBV10-3 TRBD1 few TRBJ1-1
CASGSGGGLASRGQFF TGTGCCAGCGGGAGCGGCGGGGGACTAGCGTCACGGGGGCAGTTCTTC TRBV9 TRBD2 . TRBJ2-1
CASSAGSGEQFF TGTGCCAGCAGCGCCGGCTCAGGTGAGCAGTTCTTC TRBV9 . . TRBJ2-1
CASFQGGTGELVF TGTGCCAGTTTCCAGGGGGGCACCGGGGAGCTGGTTTTT TRBV6-1 . few TRBJ2-2
CASKSTTMNTEAFF TGTGCCAGCAAATCCACAACCATGAACACTGAAGCTTTCTTT TRBV6-2/TRBV6-3 . . TRBJ1-1
CASSEIAGSDTQYF TGTGCCAGCAGTGAAATAGCTGGCTCAGATACGCAGTATTTT TRBV2 . many TRBJ2-3